The clone carrying this T cell receptor beta chain has a single count. Its antigen is still unknown. The source of the sample is a study of T cells after yellow fever vaccination. The study, taken as a whole, reports: Clonotype sharing between CD4 and CD8 compartments was small. In post-booster samples, most primary-vaccination clones reappeared (under 98% CD4, 70% to 90% CD8). Researchers cautioned that FACS-sorted repertoires could harbor abundant clonotypes contaminating from the bulk population.

Germline CDR1 and CDR2: SGHTA and FQGTGA. The CDR3 consists of 14 residues. V was cut by 5 bases and J by 4 bases, with 12 bases left in between. Production of TCR cDNA was by 5'RACE template switching, which also added a universal primer site and UMIs. TCRdb ran MiXCR on the 5' RACE reads and lists one entry per CDR3 protein. The data show 300,000 or so distinct CDR3 sequences, roughly 8.7% seen once. The V and J genes are TRBV7-3 and TRBJ2-1; a weak D match, TRBD2 (7 bases). The input for sequencing was CD4+ T cells sorted from PBMCs, taken 5 days after the yellow fever booster vaccination. This clonotype was obtained from a man between 18 and 29 years old who received the YFV17D yellow fever vaccine. The CDR3 DNA reads TGTGCCAGCAGCAGGGGGGGACTATACAATGAGCAGTTCTTC. Its protein product is CASSRGGLYNEQFF.